This is a list of T cell receptor beta chains from one sample in a study of shared clonotypes between healthy human individuals. Method: immunoSEQ multiplex PCR; TCRdb's copy keeps in-frame clones and lacks some. Of about 1 million clones detected, about 75% appear once; the ten largest clones hold nearly 1.5%. Specimen: memory CD4+ T cells sorted from blood. The receptors originated from a man younger than 30 in good health. CDR3s include the opening cysteine and the closing phenylalanine or tryptophan. The D gene is left open where the match is weak. Expanded clones are given a class, and other clones once, few, many or no size at all.

>TRBV19|TRBD1|-|TRBJ2-2
TGTGCCAGTACCCAACAGGGGATCGGGGAGCTGTTTTTT
CASTQQGIGELFF
>TRBV28|-|once|TRBJ1-2
TGTGCCAGCAGTTTAACAGGGCTGAACTATGGCTACACCTTC
CASSLTGLNYGYTF
>TRBV30|-|few|TRBJ1-6
TGTGCCTGGAAGGGCGAAAGGGTATCACCCCTCCACTTT
CAWKGERVSPLHF
>TRBV5-1|-|-|TRBJ2-3
TGCGCCAGCAGTTTCTCAGGGTCAGATACGCAGTATTTT
CASSFSGSDTQYF
>TRBV10-3|TRBD1|-|TRBJ1-2
TGTGCCATCACCCCGGGACAGGGGGCTGCCTACACCTTC
CAITPGQGAAYTF
>TRBV7-9|TRBD2|-|TRBJ2-7
TGTGCCAGCAGCTCCTTTGGGGGAGGGAGGGGCGAGCAGTACTTC
CASSSFGGGRGEQYF
>TRBV7-2|-|-|TRBJ1-1
TGTGCCAGCAGCACACGTGCCCGGTGGGACACTGAAGCTTTCTTT
CASSTRARWDTEAFF
>TRBV10-1|TRBD1|few|TRBJ1-3
TGCGCCAGCAGCTACGGGGACAGAGTCTCTGGAAACACCATATATTTT
CASSYGDRVSGNTIYF
>TRBV13|TRBD1|-|TRBJ1-2
TGTGCCAGCAGCTCAGGGAGGGACAGGGCGTATGGCTACACCTTC
CASSSGRDRAYGYTF
>TRBV9|TRBD1|-|TRBJ2-3
TGTGCCAGCAGCGTAGGAGGGGGCGGTGCAGATACGCAGTATTTT
CASSVGGGGADTQYF
>TRBV5-1|TRBD2|-|TRBJ2-7
TGCGCCAGCAGCTCCCGGGACTACTACTACGAGCAGTACTTC
CASSSRDYYYEQYF
>TRBV19|-|few|TRBJ1-2
TGTGCCAGTAGCGGAGAGGGATATGGCTACACCTTC
CASSGEGYGYTF
>TRBV5-8|TRBD2|-|TRBJ2-3
TGTGCCAGCCGCATAACGGGAGCGGGGGCAGATACGCAGTATTTT
CASRITGAGADTQYF
>TRBV19|-|-|TRBJ1-6
TGTGCCAGTAGTACCCCAGGGTACAATTCACCCCTCCACTTT
CASSTPGYNSPLHF
>TRBV5-1|-|once|TRBJ2-5
TGCGCCAGCAGCTTGGGGACGAAGCAAGAGACCCAGTACTTC
CASSLGTKQETQYF
>TRBV6-6|TRBD2|-|TRBJ2-7
TGTGCCAGCAGTTACGAGGCGGGAGGTGCCTACGAGCAGTACTTC
CASSYEAGGAYEQYF
>TRBV27|-|once|TRBJ2-6
TGTGCCAGCAGTGGCGCCTCTGGGGCCAACGTCCTGACTTTC
CASSGASGANVLTF
>TRBV5-1|-|-|TRBJ2-7
TGCGCCAGCACTGCAGGGTCCCACGAGCAGTACTTC
CASTAGSHEQYF
>TRBV5-1|-|-|TRBJ1-5
TGCGCCAGCAGCTTGGATGGGGGCGGTCAGCCCCAGCATTTT
CASSLDGGGQPQHF
>TRBV11-2|-|few|TRBJ1-1
TGTGCCAGCAGCTGGAAACAGTCGGGGAACACTGAAGCTTTCTTT
CASSWKQSGNTEAFF
>TRBV6-6|-|-|TRBJ1-1
TGTGCCAGCAGTTACGGGACTGGCTCTCCCGTCGAAGCTTTCTTT
CASSYGTGSPVEAFF
>TRBV4-1|-|-|TRBJ1-5
TGCGCCAGCAGCCCCAGGGGCGCGAGTACGGCTTATAGCAATCAGCCCCAGCATTTT
CASSPRGASTAYSNQPQHF
>TRBV30|-|-|TRBJ1-2
TGTGCCTGGGCGGGGCAGTCCAACTATGGCTACACCTTC
CAWAGQSNYGYTF
>TRBV5-1|TRBD1|-|TRBJ1-1
TGCGCCAGCAGCGCCCGGGACAGGGGTAACACTGAAGCTTTCTTT
CASSARDRGNTEAFF
>TRBV7-9|TRBD2|-|TRBJ2-3
TGTGCCAGCAGCATAGGACTAGCGGGCACAGATACGCAGTATTTT
CASSIGLAGTDTQYF
>TRBV6-4|TRBD1|-|TRBJ1-6
TGTGCCAGCAGTGTAGGACAGGGCAATAACTCACCCCTCCACTTT
CASSVGQGNNSPLHF
>TRBV19|TRBD2|-|TRBJ2-2
TGTGCCAGTAGCGGACTAGCGGGGGGGGAGTTAGAGCTGTTTTTT
CASSGLAGGELELFF
>TRBV6-6|TRBD1|-|TRBJ2-1
TGTGCCAGCAGTAAGGACAGGGCTAATTTAGCCGATGAGCAGTTCTTC
CASSKDRANLADEQFF
>TRBV27|-|few|TRBJ2-5
TGTGCCAGCAGTTTGACCCGCCAAGAGACCCAGTACTTC
CASSLTRQETQYF
>TRBV27|TRBD1|-|TRBJ2-7
TGTGCCAGCAGTTTACCGCCCGGACAGGGCGGCTACGAGCAGTACTTC
CASSLPPGQGGYEQYF
>TRBV6-5|-|many|TRBJ2-5
TGTGCCAGCAGGAGGACTGGGCAAGAGACCCAGTACTTC
CASRRTGQETQYF
>TRBV14|-|once|TRBJ1-1
TGTGCCAGCAGCCAGCGAATTTGGGACACTGAAGCTTTCTTT
CASSQRIWDTEAFF
>TRBV19|-|few|TRBJ1-1
TGTGCCAGTAGTATTCCTCCCCCGGGAGGGACTGAAGCTTTCTTT
CASSIPPPGGTEAFF
>TRBV9|-|once|TRBJ2-3
TGTGCCAGCAGCGTAGGTCAGGGTTGGGATACGCAGTATTTT
CASSVGQGWDTQYF
>TRBV28|-|-|TRBJ2-7
TGTGCCAGCAGGCCGACAGTGGGCCTCTCCTACGAGCAGTACTTC
CASRPTVGLSYEQYF
>TRBV10-1|-|few|TRBJ2-7
TGCGCCAGCAGAGACTGCGAGCAGTACTTC
CASRDCEQYF
>TRBV19|TRBD1|-|TRBJ1-1
TGTGCCAGTAGTTTCGGGACAGGGGCCCCGATGAACACTGAAGCTTTCTTT
CASSFGTGAPMNTEAFF